One sample yielded the 14 T cell receptor beta chains listed below, sequenced in a study of blood T cells in healthy people across ages. A second PCR of about 7 to 12 cycles used a sample-barcoded 5' primer and a J-beta primer mix. MiXCR, run by TCRdb on the 5' RACE reads, gives a single entry per CDR3 protein. The sample shows about 1.8 million distinct CDR3 sequences, about 50% of them seen only once. The sample taken for sequencing was blood. The receptors shown here come from a middle-aged woman in good health.

This clonotype occurred a few times. This chain links TRBV11-2 with TRBJ2-5, with D perhaps TRBD1 (6 bases). This CDR3 has 15 residues. The germline V gene has CDR1 SGHAT and CDR2 FQNNGV. V lost 5 bases and J lost 4, with 17 bases in between. The CDR3 protein is CASSKARGQGETQYF. The CDR3 DNA follows: TGTGCCAGCAGCAAAGCCAGGGGCCAGGGAGAGACCCAGTACTTC.

This clonotype was counted only a few times. The gene calls are TRBV13 and TRBJ2-1; perhaps TRBD2 as D (6 bases). The CDR3 totals 15 residues. Germline V gene lookup returns CDR1 PRHDT and CDR2 FYEKMQ (reference sequence). Deletions cut 5 bases from V and 2 bases from J, with 13 bases between. CDR3 in amino acids: CASSPGGSPYNEQFF. Here the CDR3 DNA reads TGTGCCAGCAGCCCCGGGGGTAGTCCCTACAATGAGCAGTTCTTC. Full variable domain (outside the CDR3, taken from reference TRBV13 and TRBJ2-1): AAGVIQSPRHLIKEKRETATLKCYPIPRHDTVYWYQQGPGQDPQFLISFYEKMQSDKGSIPDRFSAQQFSDYHSELNMSSLELGDSALYFCASSPGGSPYNEQFFGPGTRLTVL.

This chain uses TRBV7-3 with TRBJ2-3, with D perhaps TRBD2 (6 bases). The germline CDR1 and CDR2 sequences are SGHTA and FQGTGA. V lost 5 bases, J lost 6 bases, and 15 bases lay in between. The CDR3 has 14 amino acids. The CDR3 nucleotides are TGTGCCAGCAGCGCGCTAGCGTTCCCCGATACGCAGTATTTT. It encodes CASSALAFPDTQYF.

Comments on this clonotype: One junction end disagrees with the germline gene, perhaps due to a read error. The chain has TRBV20-1 and TRBJ2-1, with a weak D call TRBD2 (6 bases). Germline CDR1 DFQATT, CDR2 SNEGSKA (reference sequence). CDR3 length: 15 amino acids. CDR3 in DNA: TGCAGTGCTAGAGATGCGGGAAGTCTCTACAATGAGCAGTTATTC. It translates to CSARDAGSLYNEQLF.

This clonotype appeared a single time. The V gene is TRBV6-2 or TRBV6-3, the J gene TRBJ1-6; no definite D call. The CDR3 totals 17 residues. Trimming removed 5 bases at V and 10 bases at J, with 24 bases between. From germline, CDR1 is MNHEY and CDR2 SVGEGT. Here the CDR3 reads CASSLQRSRPEESPLHF. The CDR3 DNA is TGTGCCAGCAGTCTCCAGAGAAGTCGGCCGGAAGAGTCACCCCTCCACTTT.

This clonotype came up a few times. The chain is built from TRBV9 and TRBJ2-3; D not certain. V was shortened by 2 bases and J by 7 bases, with 5 bases between the two germline ends. Germline V gene data show CDR1 as SGDLS and CDR2 as YYNGEE. The CDR3 consists of 11 residues. CDR3 residues: CASSVSNTQYF. Written as DNA, the CDR3 is TGTGCCAGCAGCGTTTCGAATACGCAGTATTTT.

This clonotype was counted between two and nine times. The rearrangement uses TRBV7-2 and TRBJ2-3; D not resolved. Looked up from germline, CDR1 is SGHTA and CDR2 is FQGNSA. Trimming took off 2 bases at V and 7 bases at J, with 7 bases between the two ends. The CDR3 spans 12 residues. The CDR3 sequence is CASSLRAYTQYF. In DNA, the CDR3 is TGTGCCAGCAGCTTAAGGGCGTATACGCAGTATTTT.

The V and J genes are TRBV20-1 and TRBJ2-4, with TRBD2 identical over 8 bases. This CDR3 comprises 14 residues. Germline V gene data show CDR1 as DFQATT and CDR2 as SNEGSKA (reference sequence). The V segment lost 4 bases and the J segment 5 bases; nucleotides outside the gene matches: 7. CDR3 residues: CSATFGGVENIQYF. CDR3 sequence (DNA): TGCAGTGCTACGTTCGGGGGGGTTGAAAACATTCAGTACTTC.

Regarding this clonotype: A much larger clone lies a single base off, so this may be a read error. The V call is TRBV7-9, the J call TRBJ1-2; 8 bases line up with TRBD1. The CDR3 consists of 13 residues. The germline V gene encodes CDR1 SEHNR and CDR2 FQNEAQ (reference sequence). The chain's CDR3 is CASSVAQGDGYTF. DNA for the CDR3: TGTGCCAGCAGCGTAGCACAGGGGGATGGCTACACCTTC.

The chain has TRBV7-3 and TRBJ1-2, with 7 bases lining up with TRBD1. J was trimmed by 7 bases and V by 2 bases; bases with no gene match: 7. This CDR3 spans 14 amino acids. Per germline, CDR1 SGHTA and CDR2 FQGTGA. The CDR3 sequence is CASSLGTALSGYTF. CDR3 coding DNA: TGTGCCAGCAGCTTAGGGACAGCGCTTAGTGGCTACACCTTC. Combining the CDR3 with reference TRBV7-3 and TRBJ1-2 gives the whole variable domain GAGVSQTPSNKVTEKGKYVELRCDPISGHTALYWYRQSLGQGPEFLIYFQGTGAADDSGLPNDRFFAVRPEGSVSTLKIQRTERGDSAVYLCASSLGTALSGYTFGSGTRLTVV.

In this sample, this clonotype turned up a few times. The chain recombines TRBV6-2 or TRBV6-3 with TRBJ2-1, with unresolved D. The CDR3 totals 15 residues. Germline V lookup: CDR1 MNHEY, CDR2 SVGEGT. Between the trimmed V and J ends, which lost 10 bases and 0 bases, there was a span of 16 bases. The CDR3 here is CATKDRLSSYNEQFF. The CDR3 nucleotides read TGTGCCACTAAGGACCGCCTTAGCTCCTACAATGAGCAGTTCTTC.

This clonotype has ten or more counts. J is TRBJ1-1 and V is TRBV4-3; D possibly corresponds to TRBD1 (6 bases). Germline values: CDR1 LGHNA, CDR2 YSLEER. The ends were cut back, 0 bases at V and 4 bases at J, with 15 bases in the middle. The CDR3 has 16 residues. CDR3 region: CASSQEGGLGATEAFF. The CDR3 DNA reads as TGCGCCAGCAGCCAAGAGGGGGGCCTGGGGGCCACTGAAGCTTTCTTT.

The V call is TRBV7-2, the J call TRBJ2-1; the D gene is possibly TRBD1 (6 bases). V lost 5 bases and J 3 bases, leaving 14 bases between the germline ends. From germline, CDR1 is SGHTA and CDR2 FQGNSA. CDR3 length equals 15 residues. CDR3 nucleotides: TGTGCCAGCAGCCGCGGATCGACAGGCTACAATGAGCAGTTCTTC. Residues: CASSRGSTGYNEQFF.

The chain is built from TRBV11-3 and TRBJ2-3; perhaps D is TRBD1 or TRBD2 (5 bases each). There are 17 residues in the CDR3. The ends were cut back, 1 base at V and 2 bases at J, with 16 bases in the middle. CDR1 SGHNT and CDR2 YENEEA come from the germline V gene. CDR3 in amino acids: CASSLGWGPLATDTQYF. The CDR3 nucleotides read TGTGCCAGCAGCTTAGGTTGGGGACCTCTCGCCACAGATACGCAGTATTTT.